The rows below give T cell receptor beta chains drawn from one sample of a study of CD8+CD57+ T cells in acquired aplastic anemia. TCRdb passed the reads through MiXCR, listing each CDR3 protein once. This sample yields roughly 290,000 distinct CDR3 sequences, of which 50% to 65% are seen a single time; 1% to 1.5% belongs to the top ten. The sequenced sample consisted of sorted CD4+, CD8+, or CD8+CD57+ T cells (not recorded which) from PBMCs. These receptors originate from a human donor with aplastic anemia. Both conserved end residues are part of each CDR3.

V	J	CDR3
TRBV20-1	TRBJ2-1	CSAVMASGATSSYNEQFF
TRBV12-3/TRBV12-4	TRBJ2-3	CASSRTRVGTDTQYF
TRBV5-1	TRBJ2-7	CASSFSSTSGGYEQYF
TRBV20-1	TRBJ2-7	CSAGTSSYEQYF
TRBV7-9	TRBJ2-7	CASGQGSYEQYF
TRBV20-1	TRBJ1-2	CSARDFTGINYGYTF
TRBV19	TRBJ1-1	CASSQSGTVNTEAFF
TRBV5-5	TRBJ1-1	CASSSDRPNTEAFF
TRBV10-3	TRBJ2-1	CAITQSSYNEQFF
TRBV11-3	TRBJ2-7	CASSPTDARIDRRGVLYEQYF
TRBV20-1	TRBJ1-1	CSALRGSNTEAFF
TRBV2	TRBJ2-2	CASMATSGGGELFF
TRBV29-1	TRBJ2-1	CSVSGVSYNEQFF
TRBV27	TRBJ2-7	CASSLYPPGQPYEQYF
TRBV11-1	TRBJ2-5	CASSFQGGPKETQYF
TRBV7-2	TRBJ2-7	CASSRLAGHYEQYF
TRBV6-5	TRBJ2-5	CASSSRGAGGPLHKQETQYF
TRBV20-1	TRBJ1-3	CSALRGNTIYF
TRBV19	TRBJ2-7	CASSIAGTGNYEQYF
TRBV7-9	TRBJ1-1	CASISVGQGNTEAFF
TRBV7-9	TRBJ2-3	CASSLRYGADTQYF